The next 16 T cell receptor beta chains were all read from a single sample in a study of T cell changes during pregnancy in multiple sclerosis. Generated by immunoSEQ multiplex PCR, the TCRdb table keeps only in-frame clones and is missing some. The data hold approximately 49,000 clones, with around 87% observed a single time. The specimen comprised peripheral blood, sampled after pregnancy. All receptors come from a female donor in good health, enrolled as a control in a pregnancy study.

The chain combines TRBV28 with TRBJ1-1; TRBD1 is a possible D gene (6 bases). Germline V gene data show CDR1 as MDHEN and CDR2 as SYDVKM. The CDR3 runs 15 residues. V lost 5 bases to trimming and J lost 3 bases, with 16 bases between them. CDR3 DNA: TGTGCCAGCAGTCGCGGGGGACAACGGGACACTGAAGCTTTCTTT. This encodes CASSRGGQRDTEAFF.

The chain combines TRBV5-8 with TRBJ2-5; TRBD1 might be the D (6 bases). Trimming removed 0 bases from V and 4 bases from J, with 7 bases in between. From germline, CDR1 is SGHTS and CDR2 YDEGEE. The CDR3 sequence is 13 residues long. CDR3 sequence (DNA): TGTGCCAGCAGCTTGGCAGGGGTAGAGACCCAGTACTTC. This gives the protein CASSLAGVETQYF. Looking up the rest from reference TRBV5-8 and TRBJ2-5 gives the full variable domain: EAGVTQSPTHLIKTRGQQATLRCSPISGHTSVYWYQQALGLGLQFLLWYDEGEERNRGNFPPRFSGRQFPNYSSELNVNALELEDSALYLCASSLAGVETQYFGPGTRLLVL.

Written as DNA, the CDR3 is TGTGCCAGCAGTGAAGCGACAGGGGGGAGCAATCAGCCCCAGCATTTT. Protein product: CASSEATGGSNQPQHF. The chain recombines TRBV2 with TRBJ1-5; 9 bases line up with TRBD1. The length of the CDR3 is 16 residues. Germline trimming cut 0 bases from V and 1 base from J; bases unmatched to any gene: 1. Looked up from germline, CDR1 is SNHLY and CDR2 is FYNNEI.

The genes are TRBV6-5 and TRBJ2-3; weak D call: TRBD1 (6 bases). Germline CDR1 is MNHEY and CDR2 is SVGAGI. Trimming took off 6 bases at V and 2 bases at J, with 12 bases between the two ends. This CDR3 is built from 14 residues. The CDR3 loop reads CASSRQENTDTQYF. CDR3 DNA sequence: TGTGCCAGCAGCCGACAGGAGAACACAGATACGCAGTATTTT.

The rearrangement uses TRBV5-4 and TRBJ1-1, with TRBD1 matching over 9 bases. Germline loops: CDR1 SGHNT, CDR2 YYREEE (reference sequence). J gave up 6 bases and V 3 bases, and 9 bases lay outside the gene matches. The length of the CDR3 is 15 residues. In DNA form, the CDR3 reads TGTGCCAGCAGCTGGGGGGGACAGGGATATCCTGAAGCTTTCTTT. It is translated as CASSWGGQGYPEAFF.

CDR3 sequence (DNA): TGTGCCACCTACGGGGGTAGGACTAACTATGGCTACACCTTC. Residues: CATYGGRTNYGYTF. This sequence joins TRBV5-6 and TRBJ1-2, with a tentative D call TRBD1 (5 bases). The length of the CDR3 is 14 residues. The ends were cut back, 9 bases at V and 0 bases at J, with 15 bases in the middle. Germline CDR1 SGHDT, CDR2 YYEEEE.

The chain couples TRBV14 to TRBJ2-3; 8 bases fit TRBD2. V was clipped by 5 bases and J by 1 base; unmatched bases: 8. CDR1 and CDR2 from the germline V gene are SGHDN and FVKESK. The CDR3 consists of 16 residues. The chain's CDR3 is CASSTRLASRTDTQYF. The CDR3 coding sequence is TGTGCCAGCAGCACGCGACTAGCGAGCCGCACAGATACGCAGTATTTT.

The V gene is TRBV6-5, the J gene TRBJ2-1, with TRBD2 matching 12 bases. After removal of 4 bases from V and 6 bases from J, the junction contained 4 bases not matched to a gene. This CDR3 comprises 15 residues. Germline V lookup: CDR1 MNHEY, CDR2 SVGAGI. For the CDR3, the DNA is TGTGCCAGCAGTTCACTAGCGGGGGGTCGCAATGAGCAGTTCTTC. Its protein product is CASSSLAGGRNEQFF.

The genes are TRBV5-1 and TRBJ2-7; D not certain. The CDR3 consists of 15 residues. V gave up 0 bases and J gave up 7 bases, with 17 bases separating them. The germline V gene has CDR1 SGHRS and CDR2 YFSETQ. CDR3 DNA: TGCGCCAGCAGCTTGGGGGTACCATGGGTGGAGGAGCAGTACTTC. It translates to CASSLGVPWVEEQYF.

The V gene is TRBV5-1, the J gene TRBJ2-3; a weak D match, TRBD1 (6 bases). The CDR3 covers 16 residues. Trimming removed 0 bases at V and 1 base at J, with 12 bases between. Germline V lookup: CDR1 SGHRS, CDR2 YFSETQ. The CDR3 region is CASSLVRGFGTDTQYF. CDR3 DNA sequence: TGCGCCAGCAGCTTGGTCAGGGGCTTCGGCACAGATACGCAGTATTTT. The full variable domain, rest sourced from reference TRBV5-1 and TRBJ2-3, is KAGVTQTPRYLIKTRGQQVTLSCSPISGHRSVSWYQQTPGQGLQFLFEYFSETQRNKGNFPGRFSGRQFSNSRSEMNVSTLELGDSALYLCASSLVRGFGTDTQYFGPGTRLTVL.

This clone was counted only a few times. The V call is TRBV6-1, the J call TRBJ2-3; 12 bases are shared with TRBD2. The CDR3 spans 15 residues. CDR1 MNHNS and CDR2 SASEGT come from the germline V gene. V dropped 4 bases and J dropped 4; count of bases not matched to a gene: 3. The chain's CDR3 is CASSATSGSADTQYF. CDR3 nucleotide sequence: TGTGCCAGCAGTGCGACTAGCGGGAGTGCAGATACGCAGTATTTT.

CDR3 protein: CASSVDGKNYGYTF. CDR3 nucleotide sequence: TGTGCCAGCAGCGTAGACGGGAAGAACTATGGCTACACCTTC. J is TRBJ1-2 and V is TRBV9; no clear D gene. Per the germline V gene, CDR1 is SGDLS and CDR2 is YYNGEE. This CDR3 region has 14 residues. V lost 0 bases to trimming and J lost 2 bases, with 8 bases between them.

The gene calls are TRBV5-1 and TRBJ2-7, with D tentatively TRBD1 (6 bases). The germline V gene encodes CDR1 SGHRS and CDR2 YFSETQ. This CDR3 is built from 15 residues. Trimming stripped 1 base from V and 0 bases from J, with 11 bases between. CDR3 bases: TGCGCCAGCAGCTTGCTGGACAGCGTCTCCTACGAGCAGTACTTC. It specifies CASSLLDSVSYEQYF.

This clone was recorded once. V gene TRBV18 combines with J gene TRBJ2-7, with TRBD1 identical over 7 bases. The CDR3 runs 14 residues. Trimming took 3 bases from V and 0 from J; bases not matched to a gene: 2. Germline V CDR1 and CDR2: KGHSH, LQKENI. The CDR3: CASSPGQPSYEQYF. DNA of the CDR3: TGTGCCAGCTCACCGGGACAGCCCTCCTACGAGCAGTACTTC.

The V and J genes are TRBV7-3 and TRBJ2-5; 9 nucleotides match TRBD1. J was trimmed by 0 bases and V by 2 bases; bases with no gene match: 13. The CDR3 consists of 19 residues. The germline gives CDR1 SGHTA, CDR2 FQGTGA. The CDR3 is CASSLGFLGTGPYQETQYF. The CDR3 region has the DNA TGTGCCAGCAGCTTAGGGTTCTTGGGGACAGGGCCGTACCAAGAGACCCAGTACTTC.

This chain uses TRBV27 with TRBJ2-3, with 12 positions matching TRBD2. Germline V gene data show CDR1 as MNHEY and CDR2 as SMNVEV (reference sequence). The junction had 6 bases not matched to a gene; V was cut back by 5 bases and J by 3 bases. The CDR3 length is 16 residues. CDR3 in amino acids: CASSNALAGGTDTQYF. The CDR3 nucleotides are TGTGCCAGCAGTAATGCTCTAGCGGGAGGGACAGATACGCAGTATTTT.